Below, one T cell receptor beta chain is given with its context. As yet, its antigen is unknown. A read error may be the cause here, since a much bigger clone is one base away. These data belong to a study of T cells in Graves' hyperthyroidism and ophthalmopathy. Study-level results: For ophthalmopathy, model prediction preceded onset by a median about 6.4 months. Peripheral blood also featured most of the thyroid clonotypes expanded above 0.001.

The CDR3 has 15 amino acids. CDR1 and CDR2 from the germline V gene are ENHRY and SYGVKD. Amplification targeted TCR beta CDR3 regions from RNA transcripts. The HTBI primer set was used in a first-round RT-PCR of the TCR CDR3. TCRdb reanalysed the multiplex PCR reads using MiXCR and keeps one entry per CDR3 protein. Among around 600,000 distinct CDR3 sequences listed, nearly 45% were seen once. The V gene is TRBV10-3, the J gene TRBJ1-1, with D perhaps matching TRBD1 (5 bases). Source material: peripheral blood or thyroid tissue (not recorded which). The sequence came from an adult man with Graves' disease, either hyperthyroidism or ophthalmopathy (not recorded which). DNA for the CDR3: TGTGCCGTCAGTGGGGCAGAAAGGTCGGACACTGAAGCTTTCTTT. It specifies CAVSGAERSDTEAFF.